Included here is one TCR beta chain sequence, with context. Per the germline V gene, CDR1 is SGHRS and CDR2 is YFSETQ. This CDR3 has 13 amino acids. The germline V and J ends were trimmed by 8 bases and 6 bases, with 17 bases remaining between them. TCRdb re-called the RT-PCR reads with MiXCR, one entry per CDR3 protein. Of about 700,000 distinct CDR3 sequences listed, more than 13% are singletons. The TCR comes from a female donor in good health, serving as a healthy control. The sample taken for sequencing was memory CD4+ T cells from blood. V is TRBV5-1 and J is TRBJ1-2; possible D gene TRBD1, 5 bases. The CDR3: CASEKGTGDGYTF. CDR3 nucleotide sequence: TGCGCCAGTGAAAAGGGGACCGGGGATGGCTACACCTTC. The full variable domain, in which reference TRBV5-1 and TRBJ1-2 provide the parts outside the CDR3, is KAGVTQTPRYLIKTRGQQVTLSCSPISGHRSVSWYQQTPGQGLQFLFEYFSETQRNKGNFPGRFSGRQFSNSRSEMNVSTLELGDSALYLCASEKGTGDGYTFGSGTRLTVV.